The source of this T cell receptor (beta chain) is a study of blood T cell repertoires in COVID-19. Study summary: Acute-phase and convalescent COVID-19 samples originated in the United States, Italy and Spain. The cDNA or gDNA used as material had been derived from T cells, B-cell-depleted T cells, or PBMCs.

Enrollment of patients from Seattle took place during active infection, with longitudinal follow-up. This CDR3 has 16 amino acids. As handled by the study authors: Nucleated cell number was recorded as an estimate derived from reference gene primer amplification. This table comes from immunoSEQ multiplex PCR, and its TCRdb copy is limited to in-frame clones, with some not included. V and J calls and clone size are as listed in that table; D and trimming were resolved from the DNA. The sample contains 35,000 to 40,000 clones, roughly 85% of which appear only once. The clonotype originates from a man aged 60-69 years with COVID-19, enrolled during active disease. Sequencing was done on a sample of peripheral blood. The chain joins TRBV12-1 to TRBJ1-4; TRBD1 is the table's D call, not checked against the DNA. TRBV12-1 is deemed a pseudogene. The CDR3 DNA is TGTGCCAGCAGCTTTGCTCTCAGGACAGTTAATGAAAAACTGTTTTTT. It codes for CASSFALRTVNEKLFF.